Detailed here is one T cell receptor beta chain. What it recognizes is unknown. These data belong to a study of cytomegalovirus exposure and HLA in healthy donors. V lost 9 bases to trimming and J lost 5 bases, with 13 bases between them. This CDR3 has 12 residues. Germline V gene data show CDR1 as MNHNY and CDR2 as SVGAGI (reference sequence). The primer mix had 60 Vbeta and 13 Jbeta primers. In the authors' methods: In a later analysis, around 11 million of about 80 million unique beta chains occurred in at least two donors. Libraries were prepared by immunoSEQ multiplex PCR; TCRdb keeps only in-frame clonotypes and omits some of them. The D gene and trimming were derived from the DNA, and the V and J assignments and clone size from that table. This repertoire includes 45,000 to 60,000 clones. The study, taken as a whole, reports: When a later analysis was performed, an Asian-associated ancestry cluster reportedly had fewer N-insertions than the roughly 690-donor mean. Follow-up analysis later connected one missense variant in DCLRE1C with trimming of TCR beta V- and J-genes. Excluded: some indistinguishable V segments such as TRBV6-2 and TRBV6-3.

The sequenced sample consisted of PBMCs. The TCR comes from a male donor in good health and CMV-seronegative. The chain has TRBV6-6 and TRBJ1-1; D not certain. DNA for the CDR3: TGTGCCAGTAAACGGGGTTCGACTGAAGCTTTCTTT. This encodes CASKRGSTEAFF.